The TCR beta chain under discussion was sequenced for a study of quantifying T cell responses using KT2 cells. Whole-study context: cDNA was made from DNase-treated RNA using alpha and beta constant primers. The T4 ligation step was estimated to exceed 8% efficiency under optimum conditions. Notes on the study in general: KT2 sequence counts showed saturation when very many KT2 cells were spiked in.

A single-stranded UMI oligo with SP2 sequence was ligated to cDNA 3' ends. First-round PCR used three to five cycles and beta primers RC1.1 and RC1.2 covering TRBC1 and TRBC2. TCR alpha and beta chains were handled separately starting at the second PCR. Each CDR3 protein is one row after TCRdb ran MiXCR on the UMI-ligation and nested PCR reads. This table holds some 43,000 distinct CDR3 sequences, 17% found once. This CDR3 has 15 amino acids. Trimming took 3 bases from V and 4 from J; bases not matched to a gene: 6. This clonotype has only a few counts. Its specificity is not known. The chain uses TRBV12-3 or TRBV12-4 and TRBJ2-1; 7 bases align to TRBD1. Sample: PBMCs spiked with cells of the T cell clone KT2. This TCR was sampled from a human donor. CDR3 region: CASSFPRQGYNEQFF. In DNA form, the CDR3 reads TGTGCCAGCAGTTTCCCCCGACAGGGATACAATGAGCAGTTCTTC.